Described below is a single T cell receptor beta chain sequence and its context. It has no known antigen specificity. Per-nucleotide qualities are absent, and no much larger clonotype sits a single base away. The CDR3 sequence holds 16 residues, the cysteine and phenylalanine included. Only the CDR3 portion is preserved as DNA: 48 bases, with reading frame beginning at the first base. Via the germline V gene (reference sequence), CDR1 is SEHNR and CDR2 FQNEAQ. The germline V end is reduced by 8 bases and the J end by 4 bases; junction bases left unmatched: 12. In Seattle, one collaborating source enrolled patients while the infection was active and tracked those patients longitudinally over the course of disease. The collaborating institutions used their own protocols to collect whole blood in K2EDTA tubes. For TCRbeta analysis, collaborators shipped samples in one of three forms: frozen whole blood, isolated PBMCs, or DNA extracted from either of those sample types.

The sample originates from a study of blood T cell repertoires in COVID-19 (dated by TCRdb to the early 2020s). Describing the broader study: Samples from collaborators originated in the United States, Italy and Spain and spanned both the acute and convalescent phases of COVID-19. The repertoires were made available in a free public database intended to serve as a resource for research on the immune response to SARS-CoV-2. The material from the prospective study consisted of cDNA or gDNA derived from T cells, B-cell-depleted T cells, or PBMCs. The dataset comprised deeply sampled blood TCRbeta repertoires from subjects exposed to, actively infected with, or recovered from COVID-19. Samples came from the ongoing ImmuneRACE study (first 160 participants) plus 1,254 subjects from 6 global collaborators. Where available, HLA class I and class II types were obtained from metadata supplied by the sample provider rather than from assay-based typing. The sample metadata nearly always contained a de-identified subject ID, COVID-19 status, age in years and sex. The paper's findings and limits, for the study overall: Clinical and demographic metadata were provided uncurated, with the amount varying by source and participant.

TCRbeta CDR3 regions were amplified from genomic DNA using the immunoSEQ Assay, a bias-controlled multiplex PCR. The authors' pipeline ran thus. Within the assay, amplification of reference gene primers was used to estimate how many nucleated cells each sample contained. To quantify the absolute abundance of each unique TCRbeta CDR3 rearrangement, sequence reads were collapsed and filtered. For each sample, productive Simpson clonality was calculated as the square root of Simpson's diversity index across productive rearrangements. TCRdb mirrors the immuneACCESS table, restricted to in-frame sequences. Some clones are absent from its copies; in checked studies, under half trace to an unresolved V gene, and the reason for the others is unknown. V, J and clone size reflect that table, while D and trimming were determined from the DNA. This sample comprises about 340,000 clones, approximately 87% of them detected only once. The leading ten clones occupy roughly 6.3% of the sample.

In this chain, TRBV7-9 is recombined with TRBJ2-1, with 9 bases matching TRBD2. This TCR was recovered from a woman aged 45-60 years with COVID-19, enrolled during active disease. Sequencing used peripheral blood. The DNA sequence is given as TGTGCCAGCGCCCACCAAGCGGGAGGACCTTACAATGAGCAGTTCTTC. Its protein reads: CASAHQAGGPYNEQFF.